A single T cell receptor (beta chain) is shown here with its context. This sample was taken from a study of blood T cell repertoires in COVID-19. Study information: Both acute and convalescent COVID-19 samples were obtained from the United States, Italy and Spain.

From germline, CDR1 is MNHEY and CDR2 SVGAGI. With 5 bases removed from V and 4 bases from J, the gap between germline ends came to 11 bases. This CDR3 comprises 13 residues. Per the original methods: How many nucleated cells were present was estimated from reference gene primer amplification. Sequenced by immunoSEQ multiplex PCR; TCRdb stores in-frame clones only, minus some. The V and J calls and clone size come from that table; D and trimming were worked out from the DNA. The table shows about 170,000 clones, with approximately 85% occurring only once. V gene TRBV6-5 combines with J gene TRBJ1-2; the D is unclear. The sample was peripheral blood. The sequence derives from a man aged 55 to 70 who had recovered from COVID-19. Here the CDR3 reads CASSPLQAYGYTF. The CDR3 coding sequence is TGTGCCAGCAGTCCTCTCCAGGCCTATGGCTACACCTTC.